A single sample is the source of the 4 T cell receptor beta chains below, sequenced in a study of T cell responses to AZD1222 COVID-19 vaccine. Some clones are missing from TCRdb's copy, which holds only in-frame ones; the method was immunoSEQ multiplex PCR. The repertoire holds about 140,000 clones, 92% seen once, with around 3.8% in the top ten. The sample in question was peripheral blood, obtained on day 0 of AZD1222 vaccination. The receptors were sampled from an adult in good health.

This clone appeared a single time. The chain employs TRBV7-2 and TRBJ1-5; tentatively, D is TRBD1 (5 bases). Germline CDR1 and CDR2: SGHTA and FQGNSA. Trimming stripped 4 bases from V and 7 bases from J, with 11 bases between. The CDR3 sequence is 13 residues long. The CDR3 is CASSSRGSQPQHF. The DNA for the CDR3 is TGTGCCAGCAGCTCACGGGGGAGCCAGCCCCAGCATTTT.

The chain has TRBV6-2 or TRBV6-3 and TRBJ2-1; 10 bases fit TRBD2. Per the germline V gene, CDR1 is MNHEY and CDR2 is SVGEGT. With 2 bases clipped from V and 0 bases from J, the junction kept 16 bases outside the gene matches. The CDR3 length is 21 residues. CDR3 residues: CASSYPIAGGRLASSYNEQFF. The CDR3 coding sequence is TGTGCCAGCAGTTACCCAATAGCGGGAGGTCGTCTTGCTAGCTCCTACAATGAGCAGTTCTTC.

This chain links TRBV5-1 with TRBJ1-1, with D possibly being TRBD1 (6 bases). Germline assignment: CDR1 SGHRS and CDR2 YFSETQ. The CDR3 has 12 residues. V gave up 5 bases and J gave up 4 bases, with 9 bases separating them. CDR3: CASRVGGTEAFF. CDR3 nucleotides: TGCGCCAGCAGAGTAGGGGGCACTGAAGCTTTCTTT. The full variable domain, in which reference TRBV5-1 and TRBJ1-1 provide the parts outside the CDR3, is KAGVTQTPRYLIKTRGQQVTLSCSPISGHRSVSWYQQTPGQGLQFLFEYFSETQRNKGNFPGRFSGRQFSNSRSEMNVSTLELGDSALYLCASRVGGTEAFFGQGTRLTVV.

The chain recombines TRBV30 with TRBJ1-1; no firm D call. This CDR3 is 13 amino acids long. V was shortened by 3 bases and J by 12 bases, with 20 bases between the two germline ends. Per the germline V gene, CDR1 is GTSNPN and CDR2 is SVGIG (reference sequence). The CDR3 is CAWRSTATDSPFF. CDR3 bases: TGTGCCTGGAGAAGTACGGCGACGGATTCGCCTTTCTTT.